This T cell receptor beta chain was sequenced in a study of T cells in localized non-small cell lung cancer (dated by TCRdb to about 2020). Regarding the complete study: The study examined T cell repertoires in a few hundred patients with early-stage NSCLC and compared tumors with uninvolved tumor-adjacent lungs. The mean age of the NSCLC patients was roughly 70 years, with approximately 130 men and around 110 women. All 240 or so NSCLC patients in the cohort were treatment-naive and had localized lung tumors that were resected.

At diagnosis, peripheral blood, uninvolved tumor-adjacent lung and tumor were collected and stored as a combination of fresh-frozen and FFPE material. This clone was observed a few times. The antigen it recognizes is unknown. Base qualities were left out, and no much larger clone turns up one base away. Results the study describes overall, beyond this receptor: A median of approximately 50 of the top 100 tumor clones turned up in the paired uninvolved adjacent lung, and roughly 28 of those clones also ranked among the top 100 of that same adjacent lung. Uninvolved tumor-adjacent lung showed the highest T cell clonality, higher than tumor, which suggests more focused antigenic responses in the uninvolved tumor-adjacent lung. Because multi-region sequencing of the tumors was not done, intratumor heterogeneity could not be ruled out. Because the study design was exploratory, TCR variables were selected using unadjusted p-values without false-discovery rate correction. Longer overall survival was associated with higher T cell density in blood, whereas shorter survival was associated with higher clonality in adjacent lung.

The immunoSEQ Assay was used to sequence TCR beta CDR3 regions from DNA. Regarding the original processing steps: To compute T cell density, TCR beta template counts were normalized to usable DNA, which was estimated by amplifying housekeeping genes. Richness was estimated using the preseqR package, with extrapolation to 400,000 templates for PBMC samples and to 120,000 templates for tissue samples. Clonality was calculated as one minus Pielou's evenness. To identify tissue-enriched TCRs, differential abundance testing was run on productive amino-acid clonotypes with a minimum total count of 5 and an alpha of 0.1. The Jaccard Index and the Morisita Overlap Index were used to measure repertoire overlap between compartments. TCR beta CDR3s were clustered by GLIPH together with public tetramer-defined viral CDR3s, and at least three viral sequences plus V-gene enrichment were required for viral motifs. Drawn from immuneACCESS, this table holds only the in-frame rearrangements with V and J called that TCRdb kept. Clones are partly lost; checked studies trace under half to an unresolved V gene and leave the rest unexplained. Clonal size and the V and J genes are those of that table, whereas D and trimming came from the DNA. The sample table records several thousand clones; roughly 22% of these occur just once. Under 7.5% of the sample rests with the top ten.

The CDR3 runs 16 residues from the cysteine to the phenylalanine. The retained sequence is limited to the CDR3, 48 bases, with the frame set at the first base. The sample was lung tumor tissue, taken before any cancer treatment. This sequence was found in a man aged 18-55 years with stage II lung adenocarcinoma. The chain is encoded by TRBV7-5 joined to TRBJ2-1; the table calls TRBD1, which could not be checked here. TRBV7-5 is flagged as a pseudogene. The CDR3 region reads CASSLIPTGSYNEQFF. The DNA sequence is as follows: TGTGCCAGCAGCTTAATACCGACAGGGTCCTACAATGAGCAGTTCTTC.